This T cell receptor beta chain was sequenced in a study of blood T cell repertoires in COVID-19. As for the study in general: Recovered Cohort 3 donors showed two negative PCRs, clearance, or symptom resolution. Sites in the United States, Italy and Spain provided acute and convalescent COVID-19 samples. Nucleic acid was either cDNA or gDNA, and it came from T cells, B-cell-depleted T cells, or PBMCs.

The protocol was immunoSEQ multiplex PCR, while the TCRdb copy is restricted to in-frame clones and leaves out a portion. The table records under 300,000 clones, more than 70% of them present only once. V lost 2 bases to trimming and J lost 0 bases, with 7 bases between them. The V gene's germline CDR1 is SGHTA and CDR2 FQGTGA. The CDR3 covers 14 residues. Source material: PBMCs or T cells enriched from blood (not recorded which). The receptor's source is a woman aged 55-75 years in a cohort exposed to, infected with or recovered from COVID-19 (not recorded which). This chain connects TRBV7-3 to TRBJ1-1, with no clear D. CDR3 sequence: CASSLGQVNTEAFF. In DNA, the CDR3 is TGTGCCAGCAGCTTAGGGCAAGTGAACACTGAAGCTTTCTTT.